This T cell receptor (beta chain) was recovered during a study of blood T cell repertoires in COVID-19. Study-level background: Some COVID-19 samples were acute and others convalescent; all came from the United States, Italy and Spain. T cells, B-cell-depleted T cells, or PBMCs supplied cDNA or gDNA.

Germline-derived CDR1 and CDR2 are SGHNT and YYREEE (reference sequence). Trimming cost V 4 bases and J 0 bases; bases outside gene matches: 8. The CDR3 has 17 residues. Under the authors' procedure: Quantification of nucleated cells was approximated via reference gene primer amplification. Sequenced by immunoSEQ multiplex PCR; TCRdb stores in-frame clones only, minus some. V and J calls and clone size are given by that table; D and trimming were obtained from the DNA. Of hundreds of thousands of clones detected, roughly 90% appear once; the ten largest clones hold roughly 1.4%. The sequenced sample consisted of peripheral blood. The chain has TRBV5-4 and TRBJ2-4; 9 bases agree with TRBD1. The TCR sequence derives from a woman in her 30s with active or convalescent COVID-19. CDR3 protein: CASSVSGTGIAKNIQYF. CDR3 DNA: TGTGCCAGCAGCGTATCCGGGACAGGGATAGCCAAAAACATTCAGTACTTC.